This is a list of T cell receptor beta chains from one sample in a study of T cell responses to AZD1222 COVID-19 vaccine. Assay: immunoSEQ multiplex PCR; the TCRdb copy retains only in-frame clones and omits some. The data hold approximately 130,000 clones, with over 75% observed a single time. This sample comprised peripheral blood, obtained 28 days after the second AZD1222 dose. These receptors originate from an adult who received the AZD1222 COVID-19 vaccine. The CDR3 runs from the conserved cysteine through the conserved F or W. The D gene is left open where the match is weak. Only part of the rows carry a size: once, few, many, or a class if the clone is expanded.

v_call,d_call,clone_size,j_call,cdr3_aa,cdr3_nt
TRBV7-9,-,few,TRBJ1-2,CASSLVPKIYGYTF,TGTGCCAGCAGCTTAGTCCCGAAAATCTATGGCTACACCTTC
TRBV7-8,-,-,TRBJ1-6,CASSLLGARTPLHF,TGTGCCAGCAGCTTATTGGGGGCACGTACACCCCTCCACTTT
TRBV29-1,-,-,TRBJ2-6,CSVFRVGANVLTF,TGCAGCGTTTTCAGGGTTGGGGCCAACGTCCTGACTTTC
TRBV19,TRBD2,-,TRBJ2-2,CASNKGASGTGHRELFF,TGTGCCAGTAACAAGGGGGCTAGCGGGACGGGGCACCGGGAGCTGTTTTTT
TRBV28,-,-,TRBJ2-7,CASSSGTDLTYEQYF,TGTGCCAGCAGTTCGGGGACGGATCTAACCTACGAGCAGTACTTC
TRBV5-1,TRBD2,-,TRBJ2-5,CASSFGGIGETQYF,TGCGCCAGCAGCTTCGGGGGGATCGGGGAGACCCAGTACTTC
TRBV27,-,-,TRBJ2-3,CASSPSSGPITDTQYF,TGTGCCAGCAGTCCATCAAGCGGCCCAATAACAGATACGCAGTATTTT
TRBV19,TRBD1,-,TRBJ2-7,CASSIAGTGNYEQYF,TGTGCCAGTAGTATCGCGGGGACAGGGAATTACGAGCAGTACTTC
TRBV11-1,TRBD2,few,TRBJ2-2,CASSRGTSGRTGELFF,TGTGCCAGCAGCCGCGGGACTAGCGGGAGGACCGGGGAGCTGTTTTTT
TRBV19,TRBD1,-,TRBJ2-7,CASSITGTGGYEQYF,TGTGCCAGTAGTATAACGGGAACAGGGGGCTACGAGCAGTACTTC
TRBV5-1,-,once,TRBJ1-4,CASSLGGINEKLFF,TGCGCCAGCAGCTTAGGAGGGATTAATGAAAAACTGTTTTTT
TRBV3-1/TRBV3-2,TRBD1,-,TRBJ1-2,CASSHWTGGEGYTF,TGTGCCAGCAGCCATTGGACAGGGGGCGAGGGCTACACCTTC